The following is a T cell receptor beta chain sequence with its context. One junction end disagrees with the germline gene, perhaps due to a read error. The sample originates from a study of T cells in Graves' hyperthyroidism and ophthalmopathy. Amplification of TCR beta CDR3 regions was performed using RNA transcripts as template. An initial round of RT-PCR targeting the TCR CDR3 relied on the HTBI primer set. TCRdb re-analysed the multiplex PCR reads in MiXCR, keeping a single row per CDR3 protein. The sample carries some 570,000 distinct CDR3 sequences, 13% to 15% recorded once. The germline V gene encodes CDR1 SEHNR and CDR2 FQNEAQ (reference sequence). The CDR3 has 14 residues.

The clonotype was recovered from a woman between 18 and 29 years old with Graves' ophthalmopathy. Source material: blood. This chain connects TRBV7-9 to TRBJ2-7, with D tentatively TRBD1 (6 bases). CDR3 nucleotides: TGTGCCAGCAGCTCCGGGACACTGTCCTACAAGCAGTACTTC. Its protein is CASSSGTLSYKQYF.